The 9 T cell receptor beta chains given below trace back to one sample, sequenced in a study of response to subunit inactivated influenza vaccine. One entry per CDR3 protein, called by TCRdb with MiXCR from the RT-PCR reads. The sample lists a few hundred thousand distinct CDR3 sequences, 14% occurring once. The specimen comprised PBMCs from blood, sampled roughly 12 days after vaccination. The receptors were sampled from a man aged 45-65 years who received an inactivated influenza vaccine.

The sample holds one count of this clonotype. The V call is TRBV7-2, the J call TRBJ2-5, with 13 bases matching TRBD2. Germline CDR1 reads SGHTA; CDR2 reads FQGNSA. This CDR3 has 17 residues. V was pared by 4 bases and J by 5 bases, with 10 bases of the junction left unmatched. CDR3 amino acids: CASSSRTSGGLGETQYF. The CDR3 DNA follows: TGTGCCAGCAGCTCTCGGACTAGCGGGGGCCTAGGGGAGACCCAGTACTTC.

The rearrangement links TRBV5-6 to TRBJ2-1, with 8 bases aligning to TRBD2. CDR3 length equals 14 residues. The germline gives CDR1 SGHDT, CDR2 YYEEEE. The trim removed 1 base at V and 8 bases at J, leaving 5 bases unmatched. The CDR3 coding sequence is TGTGCCAGCAGCTTGTGGCGGGAGGAAGATGAGCAGTTCTTC. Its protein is CASSLWREEDEQFF.

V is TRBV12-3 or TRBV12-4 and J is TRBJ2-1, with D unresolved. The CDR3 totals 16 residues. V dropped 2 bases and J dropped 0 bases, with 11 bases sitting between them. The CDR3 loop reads CASSLNWGSSYNEQFF. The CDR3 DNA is TGTGCCAGCAGTTTAAATTGGGGTAGCTCCTACAATGAGCAGTTCTTC.

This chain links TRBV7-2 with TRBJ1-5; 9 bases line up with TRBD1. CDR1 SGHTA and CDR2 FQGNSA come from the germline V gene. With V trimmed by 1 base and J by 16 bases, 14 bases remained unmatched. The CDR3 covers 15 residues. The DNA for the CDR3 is TGTGCCAGCAGCTTAGATCAGGTTCCGGGACAGGGTATACATTTT. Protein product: CASSLDQVPGQGIHF.

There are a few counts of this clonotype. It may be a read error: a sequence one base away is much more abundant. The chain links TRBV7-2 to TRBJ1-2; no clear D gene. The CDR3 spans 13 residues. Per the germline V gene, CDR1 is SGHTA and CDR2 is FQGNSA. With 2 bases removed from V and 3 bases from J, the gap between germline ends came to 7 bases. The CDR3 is CASSLRDYYGYTF. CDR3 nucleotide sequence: TGTGCCAGCAGCTTAAGGGATTACTATGGCTACACCTTC.

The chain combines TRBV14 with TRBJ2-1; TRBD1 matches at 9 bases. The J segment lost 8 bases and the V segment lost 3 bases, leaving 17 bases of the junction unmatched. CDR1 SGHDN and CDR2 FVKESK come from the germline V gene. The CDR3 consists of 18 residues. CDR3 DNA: TGTGCCAGCAGCCACTATGCTGGGACAGGGATTTTTCGCGATGAGCAGTTCTTC. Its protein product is CASSHYAGTGIFRDEQFF.

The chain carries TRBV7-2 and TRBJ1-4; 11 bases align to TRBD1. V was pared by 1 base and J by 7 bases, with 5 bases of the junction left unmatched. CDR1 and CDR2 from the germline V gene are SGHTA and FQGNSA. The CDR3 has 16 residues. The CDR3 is CASSLGPGQGGEKLFF. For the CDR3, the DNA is TGTGCCAGCAGCTTAGGACCGGGACAGGGGGGTGAAAAACTGTTTTTT. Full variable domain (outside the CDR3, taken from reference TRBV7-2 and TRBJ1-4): GAGVSQSPSNKVTEKGKDVELRCDPISGHTALYWYRQSLGQGLEFLIYFQGNSAPDKSGLPSDRFSAERTGGSVSTLTIQRTQQEDSAVYLCASSLGPGQGGEKLFFGSGTQLSVL.

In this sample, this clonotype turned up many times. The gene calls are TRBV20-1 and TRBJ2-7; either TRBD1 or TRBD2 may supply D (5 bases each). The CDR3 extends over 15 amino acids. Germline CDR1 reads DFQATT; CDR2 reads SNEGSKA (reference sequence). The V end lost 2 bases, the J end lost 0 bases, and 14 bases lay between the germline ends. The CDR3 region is CSARSVGDGSYEQYF. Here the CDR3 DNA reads TGCAGTGCTAGATCCGTTGGGGACGGCTCCTACGAGCAGTACTTC.

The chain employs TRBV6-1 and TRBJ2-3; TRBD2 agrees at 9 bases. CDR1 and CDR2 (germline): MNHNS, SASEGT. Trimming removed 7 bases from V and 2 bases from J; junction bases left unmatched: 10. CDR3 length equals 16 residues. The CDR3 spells CASNAGAGGPTDTQYF. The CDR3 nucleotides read TGTGCCAGCAACGCCGGAGCGGGGGGTCCCACAGATACGCAGTATTTT.